This TCR beta chain was captured by sequencing in a study of blood T cell repertoires in COVID-19. Study-wide background: COVID-19 samples from acute and convalescent phases originated in the United States, Italy and Spain. PBMCs, B-cell-depleted T cells, or T cells provided the cDNA or gDNA that made up the material.

Original analysis: Amplified reference gene primers provided the basis for estimating nucleated cell counts. Produced via immunoSEQ multiplex PCR; TCRdb's table is partial and in-frame only. The DNA gave D and trimming, while V, J and clone size come from that table. This repertoire shows fewer than 500,000 clones, 86% found once; its top ten account for approximately 1.4%. Germline V gives CDR1 LGHDT, CDR2 YNNKEL (reference sequence). This CDR3 is built from 13 residues. After removal of 4 bases from V and 8 bases from J, the junction contained 6 bases not matched to a gene. Material: peripheral blood. The J gene is TRBJ1-2, the V gene TRBV3-1 (or the pseudogene TRBV3-2); the match to TRBD1 covers 8 bases. The sequence was obtained from a woman aged 25 to 39 with active or convalescent COVID-19. The CDR3 is CASSPGQGRGYTF. CDR3 nucleotide sequence: TGTGCCAGCAGCCCAGGACAGGGCCGCGGCTACACCTTC.